This TCR beta chain is from a study of blood T cell repertoires in COVID-19. Study as a whole: Sites across the United States, Italy and Spain contributed samples from acute and convalescent COVID-19.

Trimming took off 3 bases at V and 10 bases at J, with 13 bases between the two ends. The CDR3 is made up of 14 amino acids. Germline values: CDR1 SGHTA, CDR2 FQGNSA. As handled by the study authors: Estimates of nucleated cell counts were drawn from the amplification of reference gene primers. Clones were read by immunoSEQ multiplex PCR, and TCRdb kept only the in-frame ones, dropping some. That table is the source of V, J and clone size, and D and trimming were worked out from the DNA. The sample includes 200,000 to 250,000 clones, 80% to 90% of them seen just once. Participant-reported clinical history was the basis for cohort assignment. Within 2 weeks before study entry, exposed participants met a COVID-19 case.

Sequenced sample: PBMCs or T cells enriched from blood (not recorded which). V is TRBV7-2 and J is TRBJ1-6; tentatively, D is TRBD1 (6 bases). This clonotype was sampled from a woman aged 25 to 39 who had been exposed to COVID-19. Here the CDR3 DNA reads TGTGCCAGCAGCTTTAGGACAGTTGGCTCACCCCTCCACTTT. This encodes CASSFRTVGSPLHF.